The rows below give T cell receptor beta chains drawn from one sample of a study of cytomegalovirus exposure and HLA in healthy donors. This table comes from immunoSEQ multiplex PCR, and its TCRdb copy is limited to in-frame clones, with some not included. Here the sample spans under 200,000 clones, 75% to 90% being singletons. The specimen was PBMCs. Source of these receptors: a girl aged 2-10 years in good health and CMV-seropositive. The CDR3 runs from the conserved cysteine through the conserved F or W. D genes are given only for firm matches. Size tells how often a clone was seen (once, few, many) or the class of an expanded clone, and some rows leave it out.

D gene	V gene	J gene	clone size	CDR3 DNA	CDR3 protein
.	TRBV28	TRBJ2-7	.	TGTGCCAGCACCCTCCGAGACTACGAGCAGTACTTC	CASTLRDYEQYF
TRBD1	TRBV10-3	TRBJ1-2	.	TGTGCCATCAGTAGACAGGGGTTGAGGTCCGGCTACACCTTC	CAISRQGLRSGYTF
.	TRBV10-3	TRBJ1-2	.	TGTGCCATCAGTGAGTTAGCAGGGGTGGCGTCAGTCGGTGGCTACACCTTC	CAISELAGVASVGGYTF
TRBD2	TRBV28	TRBJ2-3	.	TGTGCCAGCAGCCGGACTAGCGTTTCAGATACGCAGTATTTT	CASSRTSVSDTQYF
TRBD1	TRBV5-1	TRBJ2-5	.	TGCGCCAGCAGCTCGACAGGGGCACAGTACTTC	CASSSTGAQYF
.	TRBV30	TRBJ2-1	.	TGTGCCTGGAGTGGACCCCTAGGCTTCTACAATGAGCAGTTCTTC	CAWSGPLGFYNEQFF
TRBD2	TRBV7-9	TRBJ2-5	.	TGTGCCAGCAGCCTAAGGGGAATGGGACTAGCAGGAGAGACCCAGTACTTC	CASSLRGMGLAGETQYF
TRBD2	TRBV7-8	TRBJ2-7	.	TGTGCCAGCAGCTTAGTACTAGCGGGGGGCGAGCAGTACTTC	CASSLVLAGGEQYF
.	TRBV11-3	TRBJ2-7	.	TGTGCCAGCAGCTTAGTAGTGACGGACATCTACGAGCAGTACTTC	CASSLVVTDIYEQYF
.	TRBV7-9	TRBJ1-3	.	TGTGCCAGCAGCTTAGCCCGGGATATATATGGAAACACCATATATTTT	CASSLARDIYGNTIYF
TRBD1	TRBV5-4	TRBJ2-2	.	TGTGCCAGCAGCCCCATGACAGGGTCATTCCCCGGGGAGCTGTTTTTT	CASSPMTGSFPGELFF
TRBD1	TRBV7-8	TRBJ2-3	.	TGTGCCAGCAGCTTAGACAGGGGAGATACGCAGTATTTT	CASSLDRGDTQYF
.	TRBV29-1	TRBJ1-1	.	TGCAGCGTGGTACGAGGACACCTGAACACTGAAGCTTTCTTT	CSVVRGHLNTEAFF
.	TRBV7-2	TRBJ2-7	.	TGTGCCAGCAGCTTAGTCCTCACGAGCTCCTACGAGCAGTACTTC	CASSLVLTSSYEQYF
.	TRBV30	TRBJ1-1	once	TGTGCCTGGCTTGACACCAGGCCCGAAGCTTTCTTT	CAWLDTRPEAFF
.	TRBV21-1	TRBJ1-1	.	TGTGCCAGCTTGAAAGCGGGAACTGAAGCTTTCTTT	CASLKAGTEAFF
TRBD1	TRBV7-8	TRBJ2-6	.	TGTGCCAGCAGCTTAACAGGGGTGGGAGGGGCCAACGTCCTGACTTTC	CASSLTGVGGANVLTF
TRBD1	TRBV15	TRBJ2-5	.	TGTGCCACCAGCAGGACAGGGGCGACATCATGGGAGACCCAGTACTTC	CATSRTGATSWETQYF
.	TRBV29-1	TRBJ2-1	once	TGCAGCGCCCCTACTGGTTTTTACAATGAGCAGTTCTTC	CSAPTGFYNEQFF
TRBD1	TRBV5-8	TRBJ2-7	once	TGTGCCAGCAGCTTGACCGGGACAGGGCGGAACGAGCAGTACTTC	CASSLTGTGRNEQYF
.	TRBV7-9	TRBJ1-1	.	TGTGCCAGCAGCTTAGCAGGGGTAAATACTGAAGCTTTCTTT	CASSLAGVNTEAFF
TRBD2	TRBV30	TRBJ2-3	.	TGTGCCTGGAGGGAGACTAGCAAGGGAGATACGCAGTATTTT	CAWRETSKGDTQYF
TRBD1	TRBV5-4	TRBJ1-1	.	TGTGCCAGCAGCCTAGGGACAGTGAACACTGAAGCTTTCTTT	CASSLGTVNTEAFF
TRBD2	TRBV30	TRBJ2-5	.	TGTGCCTGGGGCGGGACTAGCGGGCTAACCCAAGAGACCCAGTACTTC	CAWGGTSGLTQETQYF
TRBD1	TRBV9	TRBJ1-4	.	TGTGCCAGCAGTAAACAGGGGGCGCATAATGAAAAACTGTTTTTT	CASSKQGAHNEKLFF
.	TRBV6-6	TRBJ2-3	.	TGTGCCAGCAGTCCGCGGGATACGCAGTATTTT	CASSPRDTQYF
.	TRBV6-5	TRBJ1-2	.	TGTGCCAGCAGTTACAGCGGTAACTATGGCTACACCTTC	CASSYSGNYGYTF
.	TRBV2	TRBJ1-1	.	TGTGCCAGCAGTGAAGAAGAGCGGGGGTTTGGTGAAGCTTTCTTT	CASSEEERGFGEAFF
.	TRBV13	TRBJ2-1	.	TGTGCCAGCAGCCTTTTCGCGGGTCCTAAGGACAATGAGCAGTTCTTC	CASSLFAGPKDNEQFF
.	TRBV18	TRBJ2-4	.	TGTGCCAGCTCACCCATGGACGGAGGATCACAGAACATTCAGTACTTC	CASSPMDGGSQNIQYF
TRBD1	TRBV5-5	TRBJ1-4	few	TGTGCCAGCAGCTTCGGGACAGCTGAAAAACTGTTTTTT	CASSFGTAEKLFF
.	TRBV4-1	TRBJ1-2	.	TGCGCCAGCAGCCAAGATCCCGACGGGATTAAAGGCTACACCTTC	CASSQDPDGIKGYTF
.	TRBV7-9	TRBJ2-1	once	TGTGCCAGCAGGTCGGAGGGGGGGGAGGTCTACAATGAGCAGTTCTTC	CASRSEGGEVYNEQFF
.	TRBV30	TRBJ2-5	.	TGTGCCTGGAGTGTACAGGAGGGTGCGCAAGAGACCCAGTACTTC	CAWSVQEGAQETQYF
.	TRBV18	TRBJ1-4	.	TGTGCCAGCTCCCAGCGGGATAATGAAAAACTGTTTTTT	CASSQRDNEKLFF
.	TRBV9	TRBJ2-1	.	TGTGCCAGCAGCGTAGCTCGCGACTCGAGCTCCTACAATGAGCAGTTCTTC	CASSVARDSSSYNEQFF
.	TRBV10-3	TRBJ1-1	.	TGTGCCATCAGAAAATCGCAGGAGAACACTGAAGCTTTCTTT	CAIRKSQENTEAFF
TRBD1	TRBV2	TRBJ1-1	.	TGTGCCAGCAGGACAGGGTCGGCTTTTGAAGCTTTCTTT	CASRTGSAFEAFF
TRBD2	TRBV2	TRBJ2-3	.	TGTGCCAGCGGTGGGACTAGCGGGGTTACGCAGTATTTT	CASGGTSGVTQYF
.	TRBV10-3	TRBJ1-5	once	TGTGCCATCAGTGTGTCCTACTTGTATCAGCCCCAGCATTTT	CAISVSYLYQPQHF